A selection of T cell receptor beta chains follows, all from one sample in a study of blood T cell repertoires in COVID-19. Profiled with immunoSEQ multiplex PCR; TCRdb holds only in-frame clones, not every one. The sample holds approximately 65,000 clones, about 81% seen once. What was sequenced was peripheral blood. These receptors were obtained from an elderly man with acute or convalescent COVID-19. CDR3s include the opening cysteine and the closing phenylalanine or tryptophan. Each record gives: V gene, D gene, clone size, J gene, CDR3 protein, CDR3 DNA. D genes are given only for firm matches. Size is omitted from some rows. Given values are once, few, many or a class for expanded clones.

TRBV19	-	-	TRBJ2-3	CASRRVPTDTQYF	TGTGCCAGTAGACGGGTACCCACAGATACGCAGTATTTT
TRBV7-9	-	-	TRBJ1-2	CASSPGHYGYTF	TGTGCCAGCAGCCCAGGACATTATGGCTACACCTTC
TRBV6-2/TRBV6-3	TRBD1	-	TRBJ1-2	CASSGQATGGYTF	TGTGCCAGCAGTGGACAGGCGACTGGTGGCTACACCTTC
TRBV10-3	-	few	TRBJ2-1	CAISESPDNEQFF	TGTGCCATCAGTGAGTCCCCAGACAATGAGCAGTTCTTC
TRBV27	TRBD1	-	TRBJ1-6	CASRGTGNSPLHF	TGTGCCAGCAGAGGGACAGGGAATTCACCCCTCCACTTT
TRBV11-1	-	-	TRBJ2-1	CASSPEGPGVDEQFF	TGTGCCAGCAGCCCCGAGGGCCCAGGGGTGGATGAGCAGTTCTTC
TRBV28	TRBD1	-	TRBJ2-1	CASSYNRGTVNEQFF	TGTGCCAGCAGCTACAACAGGGGAACGGTCAATGAGCAGTTCTTC
TRBV5-5	-	-	TRBJ2-7	CASSSRGGMAYEQYF	TGTGCCAGCAGCTCCCGTGGAGGAATGGCTTACGAGCAGTACTTC
TRBV7-9	-	few	TRBJ1-2	CASSFENDYGYTF	TGTGCCAGCAGCTTTGAGAACGACTATGGCTACACCTTC
TRBV7-2	-	-	TRBJ2-2	CASTRNRAHTGELFF	TGTGCCAGCACCCGAAACAGGGCCCACACCGGGGAGCTGTTTTTT
TRBV4-2	-	-	TRBJ1-1	CASSQDRGGGTEAFF	TGTGCCAGCAGCCAAGATCGGGGGGGAGGCACTGAAGCTTTCTTT
TRBV30	TRBD1	-	TRBJ2-7	CAWSKRQGNRYEQYF	TGTGCCTGGAGTAAAAGACAGGGCAATAGGTACGAGCAGTACTTC
TRBV2	-	once	TRBJ2-5	CASRRGTQQETQYF	TGTGCCAGCAGACGGGGGACGCAACAAGAGACCCAGTACTTC
TRBV5-8	TRBD1	-	TRBJ2-3	CASSFAGTGSTDTQYF	TGTGCCAGCAGCTTCGCGGGGACAGGGTCCACAGATACGCAGTATTTT